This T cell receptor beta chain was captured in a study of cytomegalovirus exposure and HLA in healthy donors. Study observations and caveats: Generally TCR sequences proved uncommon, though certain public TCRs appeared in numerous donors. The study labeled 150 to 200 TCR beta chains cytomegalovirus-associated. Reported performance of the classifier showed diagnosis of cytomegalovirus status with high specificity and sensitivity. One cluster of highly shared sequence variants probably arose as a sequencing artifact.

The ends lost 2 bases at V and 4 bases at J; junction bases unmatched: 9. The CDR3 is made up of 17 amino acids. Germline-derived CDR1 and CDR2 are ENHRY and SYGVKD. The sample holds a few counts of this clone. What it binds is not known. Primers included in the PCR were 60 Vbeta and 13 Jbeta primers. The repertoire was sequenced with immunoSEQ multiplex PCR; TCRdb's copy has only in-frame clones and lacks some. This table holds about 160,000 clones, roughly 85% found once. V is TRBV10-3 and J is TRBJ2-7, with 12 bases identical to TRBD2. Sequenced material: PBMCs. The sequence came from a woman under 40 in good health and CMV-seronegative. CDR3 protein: CAISEALGLAGRYEQYF. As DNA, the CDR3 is TGTGCCATCAGTGAGGCCTTAGGACTAGCGGGAAGATACGAGCAGTACTTC.